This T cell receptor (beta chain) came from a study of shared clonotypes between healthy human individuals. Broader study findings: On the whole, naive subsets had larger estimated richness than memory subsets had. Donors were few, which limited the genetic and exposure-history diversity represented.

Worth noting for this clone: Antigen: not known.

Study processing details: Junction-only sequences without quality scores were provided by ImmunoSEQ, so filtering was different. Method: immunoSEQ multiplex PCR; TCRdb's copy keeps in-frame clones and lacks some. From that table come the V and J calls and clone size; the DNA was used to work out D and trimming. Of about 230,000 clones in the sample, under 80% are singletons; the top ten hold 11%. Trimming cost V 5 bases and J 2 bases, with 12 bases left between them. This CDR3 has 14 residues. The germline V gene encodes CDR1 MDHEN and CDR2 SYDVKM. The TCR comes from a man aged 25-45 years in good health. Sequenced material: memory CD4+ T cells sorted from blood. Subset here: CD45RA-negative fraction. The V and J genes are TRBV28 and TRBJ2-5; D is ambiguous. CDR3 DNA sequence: TGTGCCAGCAGTCAAGGTGGATTACAAGAGACCCAGTACTTC. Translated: CASSQGGLQETQYF.